The 19 T cell receptor beta chains reported below all come from one sample, sequenced in a study of cytomegalovirus exposure and HLA in healthy donors. The PCR ran on 60 Vbeta and 13 Jbeta primers. Here immunoSEQ multiplex PCR was the method, and the copy in TCRdb shows in-frame clones only, minus some. The sample carries about 150,000 clones, roughly 77% recorded once. Material for sequencing was PBMCs. The receptors originated from a male donor in good health and CMV-seronegative.

The CDR3 is CASSQGQDANYGYTF. CDR3 nucleotides: TGCGCCAGCAGCCAAGGACAGGACGCGAACTATGGCTACACCTTC. The V call is TRBV4-1, the J call TRBJ1-2; D may be TRBD1 (6 bases). The CDR3 runs 15 residues. Germline V gene lookup returns CDR1 MGHRA and CDR2 YSYEKL. V was clipped by 1 base and J by 2 bases, with 11 bases between them.

The V gene is TRBV29-1, the J gene TRBJ2-7; 7 bases agree with TRBD2. Losses at the gene ends were 4 bases for V and 3 bases for J; bases not matched to a gene: 6. The CDR3 is 13 amino acids. Germline CDR1 is SQVTM and CDR2 is ANQGSEA. As DNA, the CDR3 is TGCAGCGTTGGTGGTCTAGCGGACTACGAGCAGTACTTC. Translation: CSVGGLADYEQYF.

This clone occurred once. CDR3 nucleotides: TGTGCCAGCATCCTTTCGAGGGCGGGCACAGATACGCAGTATTTT. It specifies CASILSRAGTDTQYF. V and J are TRBV11-2 and TRBJ2-3, with a possible D match to TRBD2 (5 bases). The CDR3 is 15 amino acids. Germline V gene lookup returns CDR1 SGHAT and CDR2 FQNNGV. Between the trimmed V and J ends, which lost 7 bases and 1 base, there was a span of 15 bases.

The genes are TRBV14 and TRBJ2-2; tentatively, D is TRBD2 (5 bases). The CDR3 contains 15 residues. Trimming shortened V by 4 bases and J by 0 bases, and 9 bases separated the two germline ends. Germline CDR1 reads SGHDN; CDR2 reads FVKESK. The CDR3 spells CASSPLRANTGELFF. The CDR3 DNA is TGTGCCAGCAGCCCCCTGAGGGCGAACACCGGGGAGCTGTTTTTT.

The J gene is TRBJ1-6, the V gene TRBV5-4, with TRBD1 identical over 7 bases. The CDR3 runs 15 residues. V was clipped by 0 bases and J by 7 bases; unmatched bases: 4. The germline CDR1 and CDR2 sequences are SGHNT and YYREEE (reference sequence). The CDR3 DNA sequence: TGTGCCAGCAGCTTGGGACAGGGCCCCAATTCACCCCTCCACTTT. Translated, it gives CASSLGQGPNSPLHF.

Worth noting for this clone: A junction boundary mismatches the germline segment, possibly from a read error. The chain is built from TRBV27 and TRBJ2-7; the match to TRBD1 covers 9 bases. From germline, CDR1 is MNHEY and CDR2 SMNVEV (reference sequence). The length of the CDR3 is 17 residues. For the CDR3, the DNA is TGTGTCAGCAGTTCTCCCGGGACAGGGCAGAAGTCCTACGAGCAGTACTTC. Translated, it gives CVSSSPGTGQKSYEQYF.

This clone has a handful of counts. The chain has TRBV7-8 and TRBJ1-1, with 7 bases that match TRBD1. V shed 2 bases and J 11 bases; nucleotides not matched to a gene: 14. CDR1 SGHVS and CDR2 FQNEAQ come from the germline V gene. This CDR3 has 15 amino acids. CDR3: CASSLFSGGGVNAFF. CDR3 in DNA: TGTGCCAGCAGCTTATTCAGTGGAGGGGGCGTGAATGCTTTCTTT.

V usage is TRBV7-6 and J usage is TRBJ2-3, with D perhaps matching TRBD1 (6 bases). The germline V gene encodes CDR1 SGHVS and CDR2 FNYEAQ. Between the trimmed V and J ends, which lost 5 bases and 2 bases, there was a span of 14 bases. The length of the CDR3 is 15 residues. CDR3 residues: CASSPRDTDTDTQYF. CDR3 DNA: TGTGCCAGCAGCCCCCGGGACACAGACACAGATACGCAGTATTTT.

This clone was seen only once. The V gene is TRBV7-2, the J gene TRBJ2-1; D call uncertain. Germline V lookup: CDR1 SGHTA, CDR2 FQGNSA. This CDR3 comprises 16 residues. The germline V and J ends were trimmed by 0 bases and 0 bases, with 9 bases remaining between them. As DNA, the CDR3 is TGTGCCAGCAGCTTAGCCGACTGTAGCTCCTACAATGAGCAGTTCTTC. It translates to CASSLADCSSYNEQFF.

The chain combines TRBV7-3 with TRBJ1-2, with D perhaps TRBD1 (6 bases). The germline CDR1 and CDR2 sequences are SGHTA and FQGTGA. V was pared by 5 bases and J by 2 bases, with 12 bases between. This CDR3 is built from 14 residues. The CDR3 coding sequence is TGTGCCAGCAGCGCGACAGGAACAAACTATGGCTACACCTTC. Its protein is CASSATGTNYGYTF. Full variable domain (rest looked up from reference TRBV7-3 and TRBJ1-2): GAGVSQTPSNKVTEKGKYVELRCDPISGHTALYWYRQSLGQGPEFLIYFQGTGAADDSGLPNDRFFAVRPEGSVSTLKIQRTERGDSAVYLCASSATGTNYGYTFGSGTRLTVV.

The chain has TRBV7-8 and TRBJ2-5; the D gene is possibly TRBD1 (7 bases). Looked up from germline, CDR1 is SGHVS and CDR2 is FQNEAQ. There are 15 residues in the CDR3. V lost 6 bases and J 1 base, leaving 15 bases between the germline ends. The CDR3 loop is CASRPGGNRQETQYF. In DNA form, the CDR3 reads TGTGCCAGCAGACCAGGGGGGAACCGCCAAGAGACCCAGTACTTC.

CDR3: CASIPAGTANTEAFF. As DNA, the CDR3 is TGTGCCAGCATCCCGGCCGGGACAGCTAACACTGAAGCTTTCTTT. This chain links TRBV6-1 with TRBJ1-1; 7 nucleotides line up with TRBD1. Germline assignment: CDR1 MNHNS and CDR2 SASEGT. This CDR3 is 15 amino acids long. Unmatched junction bases numbered 10, after V lost 7 bases and J lost 2 bases.

V is TRBV11-2 and J is TRBJ2-7; 9 bases are a match to TRBD1. Trimming removed 4 bases from V and 4 bases from J; junction bases left unmatched: 8. The germline CDR1 and CDR2 sequences are SGHAT and FQNNGV. CDR3 length: 15 amino acids. The CDR3 sequence: CASSSTGTGLYEQYF. DNA of the CDR3: TGTGCCAGCAGCTCCACCGGGACAGGGTTATACGAGCAGTACTTC.

In this sample, this clone turned up once. The J gene is TRBJ1-1, the V gene TRBV12-5; 8 bases are a match to TRBD1. The CDR3 loop spans 14 amino acids. The germline gives CDR1 LGHNT, CDR2 FRNRAP. With 6 bases clipped from V and 4 bases from J, the junction kept 7 bases outside the gene matches. The DNA for the CDR3 is TGTGCTAGTGGAGGACAGGGTTCAAGCACTGAAGCTTTCTTT. The encoded protein is CASGGQGSSTEAFF.

About this clone: At one end the junction does not follow the germline gene, possibly because of a read error. V is TRBV9 and J is TRBJ2-5; 8 bases are shared with TRBD2. Germline lookup yields CDR1 SGDLS and CDR2 YYNGEE. The CDR3 totals 15 residues. Here the CDR3 reads CASSVDGGLGETQYF. In DNA, the CDR3 is TGTGCTAGCAGCGTAGATGGGGGACTAGGGGAGACCCAGTACTTC. The full variable domain, its missing parts supplied by reference TRBV9 and TRBJ2-5, is DSGVTQTPKHLITATGQRVTLRCSPRSGDLSVYWYQQSLDQGLQFLIQYYNGEERAKGNILERFSAQQFPDLHSELNLSSLELGDSALYFCASSVDGGLGETQYFGPGTRLLVL.

The chain couples TRBV2 to TRBJ1-2; 7 bases match TRBD1. After removal of 6 bases from V and 4 bases from J, the junction contained 11 bases not matched to a gene. Germline CDR1 reads SNHLY; CDR2 reads FYNNEI. The CDR3 runs to 15 residues. CDR3 region: CASRFSDRVGYGYTF. The CDR3 DNA reads as TGTGCCAGCAGGTTCTCTGACAGGGTTGGCTATGGCTACACCTTC.

The chain combines TRBV5-1 with TRBJ2-7; 7 positions agree with TRBD1. Per the germline V gene, CDR1 is SGHRS and CDR2 is YFSETQ. The ends lost 0 bases at V and 6 bases at J; junction bases unmatched: 3. This CDR3 is built from 13 residues. The DNA of the CDR3 is TGCGCCAGCAGCTTGGGACAGGGACGCGAGCAGTACTTC. Its protein product is CASSLGQGREQYF.

Here the CDR3 DNA reads TGTGCCACCAGCCGAGGACAGAAAGAGACCCAGTACTTC. Protein: CATSRGQKETQYF. The chain has TRBV15 and TRBJ2-5, with D perhaps matching TRBD1 (6 bases). The V gene lost 5 bases and the J gene lost 3 bases, with 10 bases spanning the gap. Germline values: CDR1 LNHNV, CDR2 YYDKDF (reference sequence). The CDR3 contains 13 residues.

V is TRBV10-1 and J is TRBJ2-2, with 9 bases matching TRBD2. Germline trimming cut 3 bases from V and 2 bases from J; bases unmatched to any gene: 4. The length of the CDR3 is 16 residues. Germline CDR1 WNHNN, CDR2 SYGVQD (reference sequence). In DNA, the CDR3 is TGCGCCAGCAGTGAAGCTAGCGGGATAAACACCGGGGAGCTGTTTTTT. Residues: CASSEASGINTGELFF.